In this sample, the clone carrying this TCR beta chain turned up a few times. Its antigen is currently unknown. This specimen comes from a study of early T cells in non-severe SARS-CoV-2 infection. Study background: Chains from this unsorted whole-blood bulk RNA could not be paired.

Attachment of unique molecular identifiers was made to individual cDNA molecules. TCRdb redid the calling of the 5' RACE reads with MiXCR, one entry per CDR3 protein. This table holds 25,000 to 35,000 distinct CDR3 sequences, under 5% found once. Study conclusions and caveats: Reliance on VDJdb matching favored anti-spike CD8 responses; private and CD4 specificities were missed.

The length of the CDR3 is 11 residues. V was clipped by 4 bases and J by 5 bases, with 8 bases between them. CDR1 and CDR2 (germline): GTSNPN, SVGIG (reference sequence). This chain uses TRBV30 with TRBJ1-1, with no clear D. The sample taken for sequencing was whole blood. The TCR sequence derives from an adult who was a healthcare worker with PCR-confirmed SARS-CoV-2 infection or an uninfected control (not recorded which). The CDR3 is CAWTRDTEAFF. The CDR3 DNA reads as TGTGCCTGGACTAGGGATACTGAAGCTTTCTTT.